A single sample gave rise to the 27 T cell receptor beta chains below, sequenced in a study of PD-1 blockade in classical Hodgkin lymphoma. Autologous stem cell transplantation was followed by relapse in every patient, and brentuximab vedotin exposure varied. The method was immunoSEQ multiplex PCR; TCRdb's version includes in-frame clones alone and lacks a portion of them. The sample contains some 13,000 clones, about 87% of which appear only once. The sequenced sample was peripheral blood mononuclear cells (PBMCs), obtained at baseline. The receptors stem from a human donor with classical Hodgkin lymphoma.

In the case of this clone: The junction shows a germline mismatch at one end, possibly a read error. The chain links TRBV7-7 to TRBJ2-1; D perhaps matches TRBD1 (6 bases). Germline V CDR1 and CDR2: SSHAT, FNYEAQ (reference sequence). This CDR3 spans 15 amino acids. In nucleotides, the CDR3 is TGTGCTAGCAGCCCTCACGAGGGGGTCTACAATGAGCAGTTCTTC. Protein product: CASSPHEGVYNEQFF.

The chain is built from TRBV7-8 and TRBJ1-5, with 10 bases aligning to TRBD1. Germline CDR1 and CDR2: SGHVS and FQNEAQ. The V gene end was trimmed by 5 bases and the J gene end by 4 bases; junction bases not matched to a gene: 14. The CDR3 is 18 residues long. CDR3 protein: CASSRPRDRGVGNQPQHF. CDR3 nucleotides: TGTGCCAGCAGCCGCCCTAGGGACAGGGGCGTGGGGAATCAGCCCCAGCATTTT.

This clone was detected once. The CDR3 loop is CAWSGEQAPSGYTF. The DNA for the CDR3 is TGTGCCTGGTCGGGGGAACAGGCCCCGTCTGGCTACACCTTC. The chain uses TRBV30 and TRBJ1-2, with D possibly being TRBD1 (5 bases). In germline, CDR1 is GTSNPN, CDR2 SVGIG (reference sequence). This CDR3 spans 14 amino acids. Trimming shortened V by 5 bases and J by 7 bases, and 20 bases separated the two germline ends.

In nucleotides, the CDR3 is TGTGCCAGCAGTGAGGACAGGGGGCGCGGCTACACCTTC. The encoded protein is CASSEDRGRGYTF. This chain joins TRBV6-1 and TRBJ1-2; 11 bases match TRBD1. The length of the CDR3 is 13 residues. Trimming removed 3 bases from V and 8 bases from J; junction bases left unmatched: 2. Germline V gene lookup returns CDR1 MNHNS and CDR2 SASEGT.

The rearrangement links TRBV6-1 to TRBJ1-5, with no clear D. Trimming shortened V by 4 bases and J by 6 bases, and 19 bases separated the two germline ends. Per the germline V gene, CDR1 is MNHNS and CDR2 is SASEGT. There are 16 residues in the CDR3. As DNA, the CDR3 is TGTGCCAGCAGTGCTGGGAGAGACAAGCGGAGTCAGCCCCAGCATTTT. Translating it yields CASSAGRDKRSQPQHF.

The chain carries TRBV11-2 and TRBJ1-5, with D possibly being TRBD1 (5 bases). Trimming stripped 3 bases from V and 2 bases from J, with 11 bases between. Germline lookup yields CDR1 SGHAT and CDR2 FQNNGV. The CDR3 contains 15 residues. CDR3 sequence: CASSLAPTGNQPQHF. The CDR3 DNA reads as TGTGCCAGCAGCTTGGCCCCGACAGGCAATCAGCCCCAGCATTTT. The whole variable domain, remainder taken from reference TRBV11-2 and TRBJ1-5, is EAGVAQSPRYKIIEKRQSVAFWCNPISGHATLYWYQQILGQGPKLLIQFQNNGVVDDSQLPKDRFSAERLKGVDSTLKIQPAKLEDSAVYLCASSLAPTGNQPQHFGDGTRLSIL.

This chain links TRBV15 with TRBJ2-7; tentative D call: TRBD1 (5 bases). This CDR3 spans 17 amino acids. The ends were cut back, 0 bases at V and 3 bases at J, with 18 bases in the middle. Germline CDR1 LNHNV, CDR2 YYDKDF (reference sequence). CDR3 DNA sequence: TGTGCCACCAGCAGAGATGATTGGGGCACCTCCTACTACGAGCAGTACTTC. Amino acid sequence: CATSRDDWGTSYYEQYF.

The chain is built from TRBV11-3 and TRBJ2-1; D is uncertain. CDR3 size: 12 residues. V was shortened by 5 bases and J by 5 bases, with 7 bases between the two germline ends. The germline gives CDR1 SGHNT, CDR2 YENEEA. The CDR3 nucleotides read TGTGCCAGCAGCCTTAATAACAATGAGCAGTTCTTC. Residues: CASSLNNNEQFF. Full variable domain (rest looked up from reference TRBV11-3 and TRBJ2-1): EAGVVQSPRYKIIEKKQPVAFWCNPISGHNTLYWYLQNLGQGPELLIRYENEEAVDDSQLPKDRFSAERLKGVDSTLKIQPAELGDSAVYLCASSLNNNEQFFGPGTRLTVL.

This clone was seen only once. The CDR3 region has the DNA TGTGCCAGCAGTTTGATGGGGGGCCAAGAGACCCAGTACTTC. As protein: CASSLMGGQETQYF. V is TRBV28 and J is TRBJ2-5, with D tentatively TRBD2 (6 bases). Trimming pared 3 bases from V and 1 base from J, leaving 9 bases between. The CDR3 runs 14 residues. Germline CDR1 is MDHEN and CDR2 is SYDVKM. Together with reference TRBV28 and TRBJ2-5, the CDR3 gives the full variable domain: DVKVTQSSRYLVKRTGEKVFLECVQDMDHENMFWYRQDPGLGLRLIYFSYDVKMKEKGDIPEGYSVSREKKERFSLILESASTNQTSMYLCASSLMGGQETQYFGPGTRLLVL.

The chain joins TRBV30 to TRBJ2-1; no clear D. CDR3 size: 14 residues. V lost 0 bases to trimming and J lost 8 bases, with 14 bases between them. CDR1 is GTSNPN and CDR2 is SVGIG in the germline V gene (reference sequence). CDR3 bases: TGTGCCTGGAGTGTATATCTAGAGGTCTATGAGCAGTTCTTC. Amino acid sequence: CAWSVYLEVYEQFF.

This chain connects TRBV19 to TRBJ1-2; 7 bases agree with TRBD1. The CDR3 runs to 18 residues. Germline CDR1 is LNHDA and CDR2 is SQIVND (reference sequence). J lost 0 bases, V lost 3 bases, and 13 bases had no gene match. The CDR3 coding sequence is TGTGCCAGTAGTATCTTCTCCCTGCGGGACAGAGCTAACTATGGCTACACCTTC. Its protein is CASSIFSLRDRANYGYTF.

This clone has a single count. The chain recombines TRBV10-2 with TRBJ1-4; no firm D call. There are 13 residues in the CDR3. The V end lost 6 bases, the J end lost 8 bases, and 13 bases lay between the germline ends. The V gene's germline CDR1 is WSHSY and CDR2 SAAADI. The CDR3 spells CASSFNVIEKLFF. The DNA of the CDR3 is TGCGCCAGCAGCTTCAACGTGATCGAAAAACTGTTTTTT.

V gene TRBV6-4 combines with J gene TRBJ2-1, with 13 bases that match TRBD2. Trimming removed 3 bases from V and 5 bases from J; junction bases left unmatched: 4. The V gene's germline CDR1 is MRHNA and CDR2 SNTAGT. The CDR3 totals 16 residues. As DNA, the CDR3 is TGTGCCAGCAGTGAAAGTGGGACTAGCGGGAACAATGAGCAGTTCTTC. Protein product: CASSESGTSGNNEQFF.

The sample holds a few counts of this clone. This chain links TRBV28 with TRBJ2-2; D is unclear. Germline V gene sequence: CDR1 MDHEN, CDR2 SYDVKM. Trimming cost V 7 bases and J 3 bases, with 18 bases left between them. This CDR3 is built from 16 residues. The CDR3 sequence is CASTRRWNTDTGELFF. The CDR3 bases are TGTGCCAGCACACGTCGGTGGAACACCGACACCGGGGAGCTGTTTTTT.

This clone appeared a single time. The rearrangement links TRBV30 to TRBJ1-1; D not certain. This CDR3 spans 14 amino acids. V lost 0 bases and J 7 bases, leaving 15 bases between the germline ends. Germline CDR1 reads GTSNPN; CDR2 reads SVGIG (reference sequence). CDR3 protein: CAWSVIGGGREAFF. The DNA of the CDR3 is TGTGCCTGGAGTGTGATTGGAGGCGGCCGTGAAGCTTTCTTT. Full variable domain (remainder filled in from reference TRBV30 and TRBJ1-1): SQTIHQWPATLVQPVGSPLSLECTVEGTSNPNLYWYRQAAGRGLQLLFYSVGIGQISSEVPQNLSASRPQDRQFILSSKKLLLSDSGFYLCAWSVIGGGREAFFGQGTRLTVV.

V is TRBV6-5 and J is TRBJ1-1; TRBD1 agrees at 7 bases. V was clipped by 2 bases and J by 8 bases; unmatched bases: 5. The CDR3 loop spans 13 amino acids. CDR1 is MNHEY and CDR2 is SVGAGI in the germline V gene. In nucleotides, the CDR3 is TGTGCCAGCAGTTACCCCGACAGGGACGAAGCTTTCTTT. The encoded protein is CASSYPDRDEAFF.

V is TRBV5-8 and J is TRBJ2-7; no definite D call. The CDR3 spans 14 residues. V was trimmed by 4 bases and J by 2 bases, leaving 13 bases between them. Germline V gene sequence: CDR1 SGHTS, CDR2 YDEGEE. CDR3 bases: TGTGCCAGCAGCCATCGAGGCGGCGCCTACGAGCAGTACTTC. Residues: CASSHRGGAYEQYF.

The chain has TRBV15 and TRBJ1-2, with D possibly TRBD1 on 6 matching bases. The CDR3 contains 13 residues. Germline V lookup: CDR1 LNHNV, CDR2 YYDKDF (reference sequence). Trimming removed 3 bases at V and 4 bases at J, with 9 bases between. CDR3 in DNA: TGTGCCACCAGCAGTGAAGGGGGCTATGGCTACACCTTC. Encoded protein: CATSSEGGYGYTF.

The V gene is TRBV5-6, the J gene TRBJ1-6; 7 nucleotides agree with TRBD1. The CDR3 length is 16 residues. Germline V CDR1 and CDR2: SGHDT, YYEEEE. V dropped 1 base and J dropped 8; count of bases not matched to a gene: 9. The CDR3 region has the DNA TGTGCCAGCAGCTTGTTGACCGGGACAGTAGATTCACCCCTCCACTTT. It yields the protein CASSLLTGTVDSPLHF.

The chain uses TRBV7-9 and TRBJ2-7, with D maybe TRBD1 (6 bases). There are 14 residues in the CDR3. V lost 2 bases to trimming and J lost 6 bases, with 14 bases between them. Germline-derived CDR1 and CDR2 are SEHNR and FQNEAQ (reference sequence). The CDR3 reads CASSLRTGIGEQYF. Here the CDR3 DNA reads TGTGCCAGCAGCTTACGAACAGGGATTGGCGAGCAGTACTTC. The variable domain in full, with the rest retrieved from reference TRBV7-9 and TRBJ2-7, is DTGVSQNPRHKITKRGQNVTFRCDPISEHNRLYWYRQTLGQGPEFLTYFQNEAQLEKSRLLSDRFSAERPKGSFSTLEIQRTEQGDSAMYLCASSLRTGIGEQYFGPGTRLTVT.

This chain connects TRBV18 to TRBJ1-1, with D perhaps TRBD1 (5 bases). The V gene lost 1 base and the J gene lost 4 bases, with 16 bases spanning the gap. CDR3 size: 16 residues. Germline loops: CDR1 KGHSH, CDR2 LQKENI. DNA of the CDR3: TGTGCCAGCTCACCACTTAAAGATCTCGGGGCCACTGAAGCTTTCTTT. Translation gives CASSPLKDLGATEAFF.

The chain combines TRBV5-1 with TRBJ1-1; D is possibly TRBD1 (6 bases). V was clipped by 2 bases and J by 1 base, with 9 bases between them. The CDR3 runs to 14 residues. Germline CDR1 and CDR2: SGHRS and YFSETQ. The CDR3 loop reads CASSLGGGNTEAFF. In DNA, the CDR3 is TGCGCCAGCAGCTTAGGAGGGGGGAACACTGAAGCTTTCTTT.

The gene calls are TRBV28 and TRBJ2-1, with TRBD1 matching 8 bases. V shed 2 bases and J 4 bases; nucleotides not matched to a gene: 4. This CDR3 contains 15 residues. CDR1 and CDR2 from the germline V gene are MDHEN and SYDVKM. CDR3 residues: CASSLGQGEYNEQFF. DNA of the CDR3: TGTGCCAGCAGTTTAGGACAGGGTGAATACAATGAGCAGTTCTTC.

The V gene is TRBV15, the J gene TRBJ2-2; D is perhaps TRBD1 or TRBD2 (5 bases each). V dropped 2 bases and J dropped 7 bases, with 20 bases sitting between them. The CDR3 covers 17 residues. Looked up from germline, CDR1 is LNHNV and CDR2 is YYDKDF (reference sequence). For the CDR3, the DNA is TGTGCCACCAGCAGATCTCCCGGGACGCCTTCCTACGGGGAGCTGTTTTTT. This translates into CATSRSPGTPSYGELFF.

The chain uses TRBV18 and TRBJ1-5; 8 bases map to TRBD1. Germline-derived CDR1 and CDR2 are KGHSH and LQKENI. The V and J ends lost 5 bases and 5 bases, in that order; junction bases with no gene match: 8. The CDR3 consists of 15 residues. The DNA for the CDR3 is TGTGCCAGCTCATCTCAGGGGGCGCGGGATCAGCCCCAGCATTTT. Its protein is CASSSQGARDQPQHF.

The J gene is TRBJ1-1, the V gene TRBV6-5; the D is unclear. The CDR3 is 13 amino acids. CDR1 MNHEY and CDR2 SVGAGI come from the germline V gene. Trimming cost V 2 bases and J 4 bases, with 8 bases left between them. This chain's CDR3 is CASSYGPGTEAFF. The CDR3 DNA follows: TGTGCCAGCAGTTACGGGCCGGGCACTGAAGCTTTCTTT.

The chain has TRBV18 and TRBJ2-3; a weak D match, TRBD2 (5 bases). This CDR3 has 15 residues. From germline, CDR1 is KGHSH and CDR2 LQKENI. V lost 2 bases and J lost 0, with 9 bases in between. The CDR3 coding sequence is TGTGCCAGCTCACCAACGGGAAGTAGCACAGATACGCAGTATTTT. It translates to CASSPTGSSTDTQYF.